This T cell receptor beta chain was sequenced during a study of metastatic and nonmetastatic thyroid tumors. The overall study: Across peripheral blood and tumor or nodule tissue samples taken from malignant and benign thyroid patients, the repertoires were compared with one another. Study results and limitations: Across blood and tumor, TCR beta diversity in malignant thyroid tumors was reportedly significantly higher than in benign nodules.

Germline assignment: CDR1 LNHNV and CDR2 YYDKDF (reference sequence). This CDR3 has 18 residues. With 1 base clipped from V and 5 bases from J, the junction kept 14 bases outside the gene matches. Relative to its sample, this clone is medium-sized. Its matching antigen is unknown. Original processing methods: Clinicopathological groups of papillary thyroid cancer showed CDR3 differences that were used to build a distant-metastasis classifier. TCRdb re-called the PCR reads with MiXCR. TCRdb, not the original authors, processed these V and J calls. The top ten hold roughly 9.6% of the sample, which has about 5,000 clones, 25% to 30% seen once. No patient received treatment before thyroid surgery.

This rearrangement joins TRBV15 to TRBJ1-2; 9 bases agree with TRBD1. The TCR was taken from a female donor with papillary thyroid cancer or a benign thyroid nodule (not recorded which). Some clones in this sample may be carry-over from other donors' samples. Specimen: adjacent normal tissue. CDR3 protein: CATSRVFRLDRGKYGYTF. The CDR3 DNA reads as TGTGCCACCAGCAGAGTTTTCCGACTCGACAGGGGGAAATATGGCTACACCTTC.